This T cell receptor (beta chain) is drawn from a study of T cells after yellow fever vaccination (dated by TCRdb to about 2019). Regarding the complete study: The SMART-Seq v4 Ultra Low Input RNA kit was used to prepare libraries from fractions with low cell numbers. To follow T-cell clones before and after both primary and booster YFV17D yellow fever vaccination, bulk TCR alpha and beta repertoires underwent longitudinal sequencing. The cohort comprised two healthy male donors, one aged 18 to 30 and one aged 30 to 39 years. Blood samples were taken at several timepoints before and after primary and secondary immunization, and bulk PBMC replicates and cell subsets were isolated.

The germline V gene (reference sequence) supplies CDR1 DFQATT and CDR2 SNEGSKA. Its CDR3 holds 16 amino acids, cysteine through phenylalanine. Only the CDR3 DNA is retained, 48 bases long and in frame from the first base. Trimming leaves V shorter by 1 base and J shorter by 2 bases, with the junction holding 6 bases beyond the gene matches. The sample's treatment or condition, from its label and the paper: live attenuated yellow fever vaccine strain. PBMCs were isolated from peripheral blood using a standard Ficoll-Paque protocol. CD4 and CD8 T-cell fractions were isolated with Dynabeads CD4 and CD8 positive selection kits. RNA was extracted with TriZol from bulk PBMCs, CD4 and CD8 fractions, and dextramer-positive and dextramer-negative fractions. TCR cDNA was made using 5'RACE template switching, a step that added a universal primer site and unique molecular identifiers. Priming for cDNA synthesis came from both the TCR alpha and TCR beta constant segments. Library amplification involved two PCR steps, and the second step added sample barcodes and sequencing adapters. Sequencing of the libraries was done on either Illumina HiSeq 2500 (2x100 bp) or NovaSeq (2x150 bp). On the study's bioinformatics: Demultiplexing of reads and collapsing into UMI consensus sequences were performed with MIGEC, and V(D)J alignment was carried out with MiXCR. Using edgeR on replicate PBMC samples, clonotypes were called vaccine-responding if FDR was below 0.01 and the log2 fold change was above 5 up to day 15. CD4 or CD8 identity was assigned to each bulk clonotype according to whether the clonotype was present at higher abundance in the sequenced CD4 repertoire or the sequenced CD8 repertoire. The public reads were reprocessed in TCRdb via fastp at Q25 and MiXCR, keeping in-frame beta chains. Each entry merges the rows of one CDR3 protein and shows their most common DNA and genes. The V and J calls here are based on TCRdb, not the publication. In this sample the table shows about 170,000 distinct CDR3 sequences, about 6% of which occur a single time. The ten largest clones take up 2.5% to 3.5% of the sample.

This clonotype has a count of ten or more. Its antigen has not been determined. Base qualities are not provided; no much larger clone lies one nucleotide away. On the study overall, not on this receptor specifically: After the booster, most clones that had expanded after primary vaccination were detected again (approximately 96% of CD4 and 88% of CD8), suggesting broad maintenance of memory. A small share of clonotypes was detected in both CD4 and CD8 compartments, with the overlap likely arising from convergent recombination. Only a couple of donors were included in the study, so the extent to which the findings can be generalized is limited. The secondary T-cell response was weaker than the primary response but faster, peaking on day 5 instead of day 15. Computational filtering was needed because FACS-sorted repertoires could contain abundant contaminating clonotypes from the bulk population.

Sequenced here: CD4+ T cells sorted from PBMCs, sampled on the day of the first yellow fever vaccination. This clonotype was sampled from a man younger than 35 who received the YFV17D yellow fever vaccine. The rearranged chain carries TRBV20-1 and TRBJ2-3; the central 10 bases match TRBD2. The CDR3 in this case is CSARGLAGALTDTQYF. Read as DNA, the sequence is TGCAGTGCTAGAGGGCTAGCGGGGGCCCTCACAGATACGCAGTATTTT.